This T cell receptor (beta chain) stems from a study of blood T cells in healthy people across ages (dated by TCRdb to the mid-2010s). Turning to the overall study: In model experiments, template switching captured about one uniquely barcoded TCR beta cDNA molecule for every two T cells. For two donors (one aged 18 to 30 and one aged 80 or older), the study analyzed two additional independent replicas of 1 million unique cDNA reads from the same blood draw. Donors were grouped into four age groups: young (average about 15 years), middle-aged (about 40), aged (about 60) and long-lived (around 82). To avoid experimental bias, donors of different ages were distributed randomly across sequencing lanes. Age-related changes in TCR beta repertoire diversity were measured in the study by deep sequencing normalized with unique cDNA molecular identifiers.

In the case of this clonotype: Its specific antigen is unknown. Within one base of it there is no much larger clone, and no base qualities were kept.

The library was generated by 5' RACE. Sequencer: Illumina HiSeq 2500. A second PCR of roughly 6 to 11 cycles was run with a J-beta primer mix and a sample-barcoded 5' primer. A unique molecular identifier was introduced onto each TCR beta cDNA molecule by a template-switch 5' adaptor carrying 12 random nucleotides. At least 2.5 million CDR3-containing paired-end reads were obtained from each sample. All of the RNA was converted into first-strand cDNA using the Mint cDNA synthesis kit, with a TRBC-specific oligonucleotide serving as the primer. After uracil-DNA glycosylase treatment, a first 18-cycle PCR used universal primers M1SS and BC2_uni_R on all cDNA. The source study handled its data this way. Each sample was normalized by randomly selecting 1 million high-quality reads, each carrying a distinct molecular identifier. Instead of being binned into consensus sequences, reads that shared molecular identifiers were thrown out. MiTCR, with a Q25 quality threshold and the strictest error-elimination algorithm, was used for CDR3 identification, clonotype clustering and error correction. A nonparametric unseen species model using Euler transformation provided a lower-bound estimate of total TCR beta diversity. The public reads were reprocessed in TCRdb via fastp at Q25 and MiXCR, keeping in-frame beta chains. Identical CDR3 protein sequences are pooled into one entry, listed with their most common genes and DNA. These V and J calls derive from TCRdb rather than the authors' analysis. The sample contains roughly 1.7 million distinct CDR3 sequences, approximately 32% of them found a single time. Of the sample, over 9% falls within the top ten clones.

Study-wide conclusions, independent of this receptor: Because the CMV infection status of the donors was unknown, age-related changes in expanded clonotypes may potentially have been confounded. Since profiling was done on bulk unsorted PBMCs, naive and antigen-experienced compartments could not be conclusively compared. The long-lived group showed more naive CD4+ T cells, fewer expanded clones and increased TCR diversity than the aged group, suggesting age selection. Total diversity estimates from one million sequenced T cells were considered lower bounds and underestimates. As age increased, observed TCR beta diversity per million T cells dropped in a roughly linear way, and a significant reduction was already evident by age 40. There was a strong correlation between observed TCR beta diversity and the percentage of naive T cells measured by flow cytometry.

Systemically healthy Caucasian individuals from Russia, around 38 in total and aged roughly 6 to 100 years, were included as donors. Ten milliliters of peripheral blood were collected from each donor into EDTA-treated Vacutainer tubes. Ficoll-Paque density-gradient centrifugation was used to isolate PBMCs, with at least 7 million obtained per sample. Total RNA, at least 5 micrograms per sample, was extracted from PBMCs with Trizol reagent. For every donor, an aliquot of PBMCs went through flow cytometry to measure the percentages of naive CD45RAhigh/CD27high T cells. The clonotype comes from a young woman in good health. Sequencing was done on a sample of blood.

The CDR3 is CASASGAGGTQYF. At the DNA level, the sequence is TGTGCCAGCGCCTCCGGGGCAGGAGGGACCCAGTACTTC. The receptor chain draws on TRBV7-3 and TRBJ2-5; the D region may be TRBD1 or TRBD2, each matching 5 bases equally. The CDR3 sequence holds 13 residues, the cysteine and phenylalanine included. Only the CDR3 DNA stays, 39 bases, in frame from base 1. V loses 8 bases of germline sequence and J loses 7 bases, and the interval between the two ends is 17 bases. The germline V gene supplies CDR1 SGHTA and CDR2 FQGTGA.